This T cell receptor beta chain was sequenced in a study of T cell repertoires in cytomegalovirus infection. Trimming pared 4 bases from V and 4 bases from J, leaving 8 bases between. Germline loops: CDR1 SNHLY, CDR2 FYNNEI. This CDR3 region has 12 residues. TCRdb re-derived calls from the reads in MiXCR, one entry per CDR3 protein. The table includes 210,000 or so distinct CDR3 sequences, approximately 7% detected once. This clonotype occurred many times. This chain uses TRBV2 with TRBJ2-7; no firm D call. This TCR was sampled from a human donor in good health (CMV status not recorded). Some clones in this sample may be carry-over from other donors' samples. The sequencing sample was made of PBMCs. CDR3 nucleotides: TGTGCCAGCAGTGCCGAGCAGTACGAGCAGTACTTC. Translating it yields CASSAEQYEQYF. The entire variable domain, with the rest obtained from reference TRBV2 and TRBJ2-7, is as follows: EPEVTQTPSHQVTQMGQEVILRCVPISNHLYFYWYRQILGQKVEFLVSFYNNEISEKSEIFDDQFSVERPDGSNFTLKIRSTKLEDSAMYFCASSAEQYEQYFGPGTRLTVT.